This record covers a single TCR beta chain. This entry comes from a study of cytomegalovirus exposure and HLA in healthy donors. PCR amplification relied on 60 Vbeta primers (plus 13 Jbeta primers). Method: immunoSEQ multiplex PCR; TCRdb's copy keeps in-frame clones and lacks some. The sample lists some 100,000 clones; around 77% were seen once. Between the trimmed V and J ends, which lost 0 bases and 13 bases, there was a span of 19 bases. The CDR3 spans 14 residues. Germline lookup yields CDR1 LGHNA and CDR2 YSLEER. The sequencing sample was made of PBMCs. The sequence was collected from a man in his fifties in good health and CMV-seropositive. The chain recombines TRBV4-3 with TRBJ2-7; no firm D call. The CDR3 coding sequence is TGCGCCAGCAGCCAAGATAGAATTGTGACATACAAATACTTC. Protein sequence: CASSQDRIVTYKYF.